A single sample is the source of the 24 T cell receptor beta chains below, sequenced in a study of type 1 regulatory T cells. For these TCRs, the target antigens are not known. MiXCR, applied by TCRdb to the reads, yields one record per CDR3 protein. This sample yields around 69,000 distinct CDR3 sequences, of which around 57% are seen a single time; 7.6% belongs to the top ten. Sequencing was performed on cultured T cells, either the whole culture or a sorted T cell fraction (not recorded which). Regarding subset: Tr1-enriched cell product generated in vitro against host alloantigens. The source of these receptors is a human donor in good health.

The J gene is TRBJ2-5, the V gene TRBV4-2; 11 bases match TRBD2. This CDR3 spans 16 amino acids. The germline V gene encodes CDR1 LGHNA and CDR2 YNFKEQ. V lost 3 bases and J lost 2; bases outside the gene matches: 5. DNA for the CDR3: TGTGCCAGCAGCCATGGGGGGACTAGCGGACAAGAGACCCAGTACTTC. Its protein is CASSHGGTSGQETQYF.

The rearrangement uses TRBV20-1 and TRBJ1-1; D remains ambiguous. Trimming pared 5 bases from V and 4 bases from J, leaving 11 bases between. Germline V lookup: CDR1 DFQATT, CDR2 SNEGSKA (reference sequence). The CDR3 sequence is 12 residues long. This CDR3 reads CSAPFGPTEAFF. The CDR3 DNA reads TGCAGTGCTCCATTTGGCCCCACTGAAGCTTTCTTT.

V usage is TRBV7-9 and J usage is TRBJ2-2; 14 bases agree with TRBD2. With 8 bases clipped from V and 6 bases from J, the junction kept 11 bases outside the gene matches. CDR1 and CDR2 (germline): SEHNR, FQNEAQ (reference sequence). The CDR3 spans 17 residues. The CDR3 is CASRRGTSGSESGELFF. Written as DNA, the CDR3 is TGTGCCAGCCGCCGGGGGACTAGCGGGAGTGAATCCGGGGAGCTGTTTTTT.

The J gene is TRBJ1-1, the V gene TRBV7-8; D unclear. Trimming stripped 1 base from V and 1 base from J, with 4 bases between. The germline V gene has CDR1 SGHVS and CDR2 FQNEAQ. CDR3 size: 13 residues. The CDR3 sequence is CASSLGRNTEAFF. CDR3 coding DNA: TGTGCCAGCAGCTTAGGTAGGAACACTGAAGCTTTCTTT.

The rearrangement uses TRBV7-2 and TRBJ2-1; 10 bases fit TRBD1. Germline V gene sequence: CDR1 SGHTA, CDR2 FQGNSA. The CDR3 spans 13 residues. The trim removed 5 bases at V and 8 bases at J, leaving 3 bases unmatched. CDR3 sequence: CASSGTGVYEQFF. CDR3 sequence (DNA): TGTGCCAGCAGCGGGACAGGGGTATATGAGCAGTTCTTC.

CDR3 nucleotides: TGTGCCAGCAGCCAAGACCCAGGGAATTCACCCCTCCACTTT. It codes for CASSQDPGNSPLHF. V usage is TRBV4-2 and J usage is TRBJ1-6, with D possibly matching TRBD1 (5 bases). The V and J ends lost 0 bases and 7 bases respectively, with 7 bases between them. The CDR3 sequence is 14 residues long. Germline loops: CDR1 LGHNA, CDR2 YNFKEQ.

CDR3 region: CACGLAGNEQFF. For the CDR3, the DNA is TGTGCCTGCGGACTAGCCGGCAATGAGCAGTTCTTC. The chain recombines TRBV25-1 with TRBJ2-1; 8 positions match TRBD2. Germline values: CDR1 MGHDK, CDR2 SYGVNS. The CDR3 is made up of 12 amino acids. Unmatched junction bases numbered 6, after V lost 11 bases and J lost 6 bases. Variable domain in full (rest from reference TRBV25-1 and TRBJ2-1): EADIYQTPRYLVIGTGKKITLECSQTMGHDKMYWYQQDPGMELHLIHYSYGVNSTEKGDLSSESTVSRIRTEHFPLTLESARPSHTSQYLCACGLAGNEQFFGPGTRLTVL.

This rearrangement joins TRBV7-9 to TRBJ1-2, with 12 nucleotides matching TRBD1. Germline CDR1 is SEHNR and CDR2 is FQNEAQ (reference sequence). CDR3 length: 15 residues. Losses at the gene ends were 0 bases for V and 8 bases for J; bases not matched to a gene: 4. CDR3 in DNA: TGTGCCAGCAGCTTAGCCGGGACAGGGGGCGACGGCTACACCTTC. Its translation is CASSLAGTGGDGYTF.

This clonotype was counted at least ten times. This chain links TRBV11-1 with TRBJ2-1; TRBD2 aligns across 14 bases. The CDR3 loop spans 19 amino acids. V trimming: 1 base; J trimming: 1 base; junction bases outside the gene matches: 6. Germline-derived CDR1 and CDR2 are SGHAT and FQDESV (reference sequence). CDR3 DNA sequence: TGTGCCAGCAGCTTAGGGGGGACTAGCGGGAGATCTTCCTACAATGAGCAGTTCTTC. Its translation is CASSLGGTSGRSSYNEQFF. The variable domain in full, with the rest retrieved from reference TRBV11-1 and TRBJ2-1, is EAEVAQSPRYKITEKSQAVAFWCDPISGHATLYWYRQILGQGPELLVQFQDESVVDDSQLPKDRFSAERLKGVDSTLKIQPAELGDSAMYLCASSLGGTSGRSSYNEQFFGPGTRLTVL.

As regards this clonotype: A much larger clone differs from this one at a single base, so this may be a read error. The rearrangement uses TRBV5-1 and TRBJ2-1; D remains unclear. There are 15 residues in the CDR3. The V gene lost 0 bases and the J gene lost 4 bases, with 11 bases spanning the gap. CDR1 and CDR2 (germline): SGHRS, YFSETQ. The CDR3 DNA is TGCGCCAGCAGCTTGGAGGAGAGTCGATACAATGAGCAGTTCTTC. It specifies CASSLEESRYNEQFF.

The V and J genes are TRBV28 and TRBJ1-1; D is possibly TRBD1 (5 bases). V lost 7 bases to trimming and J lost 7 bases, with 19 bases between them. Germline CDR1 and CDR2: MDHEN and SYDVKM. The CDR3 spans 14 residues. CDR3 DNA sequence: TGTGCCAGCAATGCCCCGGGGGGGGGATTTGAAGCTTTCTTT. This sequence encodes CASNAPGGGFEAFF.

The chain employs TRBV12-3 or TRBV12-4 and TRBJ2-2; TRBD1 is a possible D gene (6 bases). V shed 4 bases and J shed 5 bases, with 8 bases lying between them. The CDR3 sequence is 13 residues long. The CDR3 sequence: CASSYGQTGELFF. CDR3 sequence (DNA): TGTGCCAGCAGTTATGGACAGACCGGGGAGCTGTTTTTT.

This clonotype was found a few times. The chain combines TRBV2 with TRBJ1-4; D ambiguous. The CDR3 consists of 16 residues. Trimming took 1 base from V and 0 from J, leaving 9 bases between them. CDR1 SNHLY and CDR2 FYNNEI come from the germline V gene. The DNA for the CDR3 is TGTGCCAGCAGTGAAGATCTAGTAGCAACTAATGAAAAACTGTTTTTT. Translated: CASSEDLVATNEKLFF.

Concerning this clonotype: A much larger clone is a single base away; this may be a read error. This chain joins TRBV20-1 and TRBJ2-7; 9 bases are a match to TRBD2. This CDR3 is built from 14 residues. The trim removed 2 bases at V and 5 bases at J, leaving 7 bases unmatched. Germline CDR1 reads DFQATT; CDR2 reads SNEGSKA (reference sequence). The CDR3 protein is CSARPGTSWNEQYF. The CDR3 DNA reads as TGCAGTGCTAGACCCGGGACTAGCTGGAACGAGCAGTACTTC.

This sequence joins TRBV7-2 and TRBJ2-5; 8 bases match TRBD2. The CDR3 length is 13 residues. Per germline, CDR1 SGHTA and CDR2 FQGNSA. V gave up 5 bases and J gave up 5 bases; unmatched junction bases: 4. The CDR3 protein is CASSQREYETQYF. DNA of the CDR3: TGTGCCAGCAGCCAGCGGGAGTATGAGACCCAGTACTTC. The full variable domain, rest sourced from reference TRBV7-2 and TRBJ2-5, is GAGVSQSPSNKVTEKGKDVELRCDPISGHTALYWYRQSLGQGLEFLIYFQGNSAPDKSGLPSDRFSAERTGGSVSTLTIQRTQQEDSAVYLCASSQREYETQYFGPGTRLLVL.

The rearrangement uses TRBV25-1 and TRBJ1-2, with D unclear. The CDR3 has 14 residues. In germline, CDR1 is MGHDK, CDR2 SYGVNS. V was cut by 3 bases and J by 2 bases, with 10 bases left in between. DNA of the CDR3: TGTGCCAGCAGTGACTCAGGACGAAACTATGGCTACACCTTC. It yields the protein CASSDSGRNYGYTF.

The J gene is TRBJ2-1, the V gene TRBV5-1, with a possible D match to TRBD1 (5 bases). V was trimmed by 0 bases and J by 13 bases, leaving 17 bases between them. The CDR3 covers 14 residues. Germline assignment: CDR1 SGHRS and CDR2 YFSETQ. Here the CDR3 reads CASSLELDTQKQFF. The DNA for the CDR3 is TGCGCCAGCAGCTTGGAACTGGACACCCAAAAACAGTTCTTC.

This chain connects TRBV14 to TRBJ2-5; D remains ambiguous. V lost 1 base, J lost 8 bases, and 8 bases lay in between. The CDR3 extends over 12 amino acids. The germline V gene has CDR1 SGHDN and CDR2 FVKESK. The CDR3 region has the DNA TGTGCCAGCAGCCAAGTTGGGTACACCCAGTACTTC. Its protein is CASSQVGYTQYF.

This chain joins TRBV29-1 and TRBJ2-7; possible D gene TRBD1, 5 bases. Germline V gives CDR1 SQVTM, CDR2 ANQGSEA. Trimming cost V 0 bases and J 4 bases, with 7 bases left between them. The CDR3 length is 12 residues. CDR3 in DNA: TGCAGCGTTGAAGAAACAGGATACGAGCAGTACTTC. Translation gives CSVEETGYEQYF.

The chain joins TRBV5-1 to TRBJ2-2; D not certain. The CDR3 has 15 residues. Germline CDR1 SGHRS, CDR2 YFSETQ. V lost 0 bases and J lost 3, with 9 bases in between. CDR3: CASSLAGRDTGELFF. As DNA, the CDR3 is TGCGCCAGCAGCTTGGCCGGACGGGACACCGGGGAGCTGTTTTTT.

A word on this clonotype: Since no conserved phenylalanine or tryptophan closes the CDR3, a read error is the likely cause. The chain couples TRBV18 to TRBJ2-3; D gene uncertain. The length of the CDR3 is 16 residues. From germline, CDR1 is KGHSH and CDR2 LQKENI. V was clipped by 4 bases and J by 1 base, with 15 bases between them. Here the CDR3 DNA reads TGTGCCAGCTCACTGACGCCTCTAACGCGCACAGATACGCAGTATTAT. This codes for CASSLTPLTRTDTQYY.

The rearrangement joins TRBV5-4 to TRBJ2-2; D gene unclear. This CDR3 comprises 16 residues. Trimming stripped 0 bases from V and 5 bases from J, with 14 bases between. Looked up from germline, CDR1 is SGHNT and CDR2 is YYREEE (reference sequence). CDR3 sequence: CASSLVGTGGTGELFF. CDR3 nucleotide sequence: TGTGCCAGCAGCTTGGTGGGAACGGGCGGAACCGGGGAGCTGTTTTTT.

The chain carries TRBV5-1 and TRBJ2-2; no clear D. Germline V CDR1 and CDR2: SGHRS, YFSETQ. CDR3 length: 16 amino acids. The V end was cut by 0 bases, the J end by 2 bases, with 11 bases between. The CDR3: CASSLGIVSNTGELFF. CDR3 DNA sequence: TGCGCCAGCAGCTTGGGGATAGTGTCCAACACCGGGGAGCTGTTTTTT.

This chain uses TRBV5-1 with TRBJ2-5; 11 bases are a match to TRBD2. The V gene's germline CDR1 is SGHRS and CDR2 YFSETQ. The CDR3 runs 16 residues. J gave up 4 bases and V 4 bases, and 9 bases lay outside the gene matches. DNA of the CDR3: TGCGCCAGCAGCATTAGCGGGAGGGCCCTCGGAGAGACCCAGTACTTC. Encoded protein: CASSISGRALGETQYF.